The 14 T cell receptor beta chains listed next were all sequenced from one sample in a study of T cell responses to AZD1222 COVID-19 vaccine. The repertoire was sequenced with immunoSEQ multiplex PCR; TCRdb's copy has only in-frame clones and lacks some. The data hold under 95,000 clones, with about 90% observed a single time. The sample consisted of peripheral blood, taken 28 days after the second AZD1222 dose. Every receptor here comes from an adult who received the AZD1222 COVID-19 vaccine.

In its sample, this clone was seen a few times. The chain joins TRBV24-1 to TRBJ1-2; D is undetermined. The V gene's germline CDR1 is KGHDR and CDR2 SFDVKD. Trimming cost V 0 bases and J 8 bases, with 6 bases left between them. This CDR3 is 12 amino acids long. The CDR3 nucleotides read TGTGCCACCAGTGATTTGAGCAGCGGCTACACCTTC. It encodes CATSDLSSGYTF.

The V gene is TRBV23-1, the J gene TRBJ2-2; D may correspond to TRBD1 or TRBD2 (5 bases each). TRBV23-1 is designated an ORF whose function remains uncertain. Trimming left V 3 bases short and J 4 bases short, with 24 bases between. The CDR3 has 19 residues. As DNA, the CDR3 is TGCGCCAGCAGTCACAGGGACGCGAGAAGTTGTACTTCCACCGGGGAGCTGTTTTTT. This encodes CASSHRDARSCTSTGELFF.

The chain couples TRBV21-1 to TRBJ2-4; the listed D gene, TRBD2, was not tested against the DNA. TRBV21-1 is labeled a pseudogene. This CDR3 contains 15 residues. CDR3 protein: CASSNERGGENIQYF. DNA of the CDR3: TGTGCCAGCAGCAACGAAAGAGGGGGGGAAAACATTCAGTACTTC.

This clone appeared a single time. This chain uses TRBV7-6 with TRBJ2-1, with 7 bases identical to TRBD1. This CDR3 region has 15 residues. Looked up from germline, CDR1 is SGHVS and CDR2 is FNYEAQ. The trim removed 5 bases at V and 4 bases at J, leaving 8 bases unmatched. CDR3: CASSVRGTEYNEQFF. The CDR3 nucleotides read TGTGCCAGCAGCGTTAGGGGGACAGAGTACAATGAGCAGTTCTTC.

The CDR3 loop reads CASSYVVTSYEQYF. DNA of the CDR3: TGTGCCAGCAGTTACGTGGTGACCTCCTACGAGCAGTACTTC. The chain carries TRBV6-2 or TRBV6-3 and TRBJ2-7; no firm D call. CDR3 length: 14 residues. Trimming left V 2 bases short and J 0 bases short, with 8 bases between. The V gene's germline CDR1 is MNHEY and CDR2 SVGEGT.

The CDR3 sequence: CASSQGQGGTEAFF. The CDR3 DNA reads TGTGCCAGCAGCCAAGGACAGGGTGGGACTGAAGCTTTCTTT. V gene TRBV2 combines with J gene TRBJ1-1; 8 bases are a match to TRBD1. The CDR3 loop spans 14 amino acids. Unmatched junction bases numbered 8, after V lost 6 bases and J lost 5 bases. Germline V gene data show CDR1 as SNHLY and CDR2 as FYNNEI.

The rearrangement joins TRBV19 to TRBJ1-1; 10 nucleotides line up with TRBD1. The CDR3 length is 19 residues. Germline lookup yields CDR1 LNHDA and CDR2 SQIVND (reference sequence). J was trimmed by 0 bases and V by 3 bases; bases with no gene match: 13. The CDR3 sequence is CASSMVWWGTGALNTEAFF. Here the CDR3 DNA reads TGTGCCAGTAGTATGGTTTGGTGGGGGACAGGGGCCTTGAACACTGAAGCTTTCTTT.

The chain couples TRBV24-1 to TRBJ2-3; D remains ambiguous. V was clipped by 2 bases and J by 0 bases, with 11 bases between them. This CDR3 spans 16 amino acids. Germline values: CDR1 KGHDR, CDR2 SFDVKD. CDR3 sequence reads: CATSDSISMSTDTQYF. The CDR3 DNA sequence: TGTGCCACCAGTGATTCTATATCGATGAGCACAGATACGCAGTATTTT.

This clone was observed a single time. V is TRBV20-1 and J is TRBJ2-7; D uncertain. This CDR3 contains 11 residues. The germline V and J ends were trimmed by 3 bases and 4 bases, with 7 bases remaining between them. Germline loops: CDR1 DFQATT, CDR2 SNEGSKA (reference sequence). The DNA of the CDR3 is TGCAGTGCTAGTCCATTATACGAGCAGTACTTC. This gives the protein CSASPLYEQYF.

V is TRBV4-2 and J is TRBJ2-7; 7 bases agree with TRBD1. The CDR3 runs to 14 residues. CDR1 and CDR2 (germline): LGHNA, YNFKEQ. The J segment lost 0 bases and the V segment lost 4 bases, leaving 3 bases of the junction unmatched. The CDR3 protein is CASSPRDSSYEQYF. The CDR3, as DNA: TGTGCCAGCAGCCCCCGGGACAGCTCCTACGAGCAGTACTTC.

The chain has TRBV9 and TRBJ1-6; 9 bases line up with TRBD1. This CDR3 is 15 amino acids long. J gave up 8 bases and V 4 bases, and 7 bases lay outside the gene matches. Germline V gene sequence: CDR1 SGDLS, CDR2 YYNGEE. The CDR3 nucleotides read TGTGCCAGCAGCCCCGAAACAGGGGGCGATTCACCCCTCCACTTT. As protein: CASSPETGGDSPLHF.

This rearrangement joins TRBV19 to TRBJ2-1; D is undetermined. The length of the CDR3 is 13 residues. Deletions cut 2 bases from V and 4 bases from J, with 6 bases between. Germline V gene lookup returns CDR1 LNHDA and CDR2 SQIVND (reference sequence). DNA of the CDR3: TGTGCCAGTAGTATATACGAATACAATGAGCAGTTCTTC. This sequence encodes CASSIYEYNEQFF. Supplemented by reference TRBV19 and TRBJ2-1, the full variable domain reads DGGITQSPKYLFRKEGQNVTLSCEQNLNHDAMYWYRQDPGQGLRLIYYSQIVNDFQKGDIAEGYSVSREKKESFPLTVTSAQKNPTAFYLCASSIYEYNEQFFGPGTRLTVL.

The chain recombines TRBV7-2 with TRBJ2-3; 9 positions agree with TRBD2. CDR1 is SGHTA, CDR2 FQGNSA, per germline. V lost 4 bases and J lost 1; bases outside the gene matches: 6. This CDR3 region has 16 residues. CDR3 nucleotide sequence: TGTGCCAGCAGCTACCAAGCGGGGGGTGGCACAGATACGCAGTATTTT. Amino acid sequence: CASSYQAGGGTDTQYF.

This clone was counted a few times. V gene TRBV7-9 combines with J gene TRBJ2-2; 12 bases map to TRBD1. Trimming removed 5 bases from V and 7 bases from J; junction bases left unmatched: 17. CDR3 length: 19 amino acids. Looked up from germline, CDR1 is SEHNR and CDR2 is FQNEAQ (reference sequence). CDR3 amino acids: CASSPLGWGTGGKNGELFF. The DNA of the CDR3 is TGTGCCAGCAGCCCCCTAGGTTGGGGGACAGGGGGCAAGAACGGGGAGCTGTTTTTT. The full variable domain, in which reference TRBV7-9 and TRBJ2-2 provide the parts outside the CDR3, is DTGVSQNPRHKITKRGQNVTFRCDPISEHNRLYWYRQTLGQGPEFLTYFQNEAQLEKSRLLSDRFSAERPKGSFSTLEIQRTEQGDSAMYLCASSPLGWGTGGKNGELFFGEGSRLTVL.